The clone carrying this TCR beta chain has just one count. Antigen unknown. Specified time point: pre-sensitization, week 0. Treatment: therapeutic diphenylcyclopropenone sensitization with weekly scalp DPC. Blood sampling occurred before each patch-test application. This record belongs to a study of human T cells and chemical hapten exposure. Study-wide context: DPC (0.01%) was patch tested on the upper back and read at 6 days.

From the RACE reads, TCRdb called clonotypes with MiXCR, one entry per CDR3 protein. The sample has under 400,000 distinct CDR3 sequences, roughly 5% seen once. Whole-study results and caveats: Those TCRs sitting above 1 in 1000 frequency stayed the same with DPC sensitization. Alopecia in the donors means their immune response may deviate from healthy people's.

The origin of this receptor is a woman aged 45 to 65 with alopecia areata. Some clones in this sample may be carry-over from other donors' samples. The sequencing used whole blood, collected in connection with sensitization to the hapten diphenylcyclopropenone (DPC).

The DNA for the CDR3 is TGTGCCAGCAGTCAGCGAGGGCTTCACACTGAAGCTTTCTTT. Its protein product is CASSQRGLHTEAFF. This rearrangement joins TRBV27 to TRBJ1-1; the D is unclear. Trimming cost V 5 bases and J 3 bases, with 13 bases left between them. CDR3 length equals 14 residues. The germline V gene has CDR1 MNHEY and CDR2 SMNVEV (reference sequence).